This section outlines one T cell receptor beta chain sequence together with its context. The antigen is unknown. This record comes from a study of blood T cells in healthy people across ages. Study conclusions and caveats: Naive T cell percentage by flow cytometry tracked strongly with beta diversity.

Sample donors were healthy Caucasian individuals that came from Russia, aged 6 to 90. Total RNA, at least 5.5 micrograms per sample, was extracted from PBMCs. A sample-barcoded 5' primer and a J-beta primer mix were used in a second PCR of roughly 6 to 11 cycles. At least 2.5 million CDR3-containing paired-end reads were obtained per sample. Each CDR3 protein is one row after TCRdb ran MiXCR on the 5' RACE reads. The table records 650,000 to 950,000 distinct CDR3 sequences, more than 40% of them present only once. The source material was blood. The TCR sequence derives from a man aged 55 to 70 in good health.

The CDR3 sequence: CASSGSRGDEQYF. The CDR3 DNA sequence: TGTGCCAGCAGCGGTAGCCGAGGGGACGAGCAGTACTTC. V is TRBV9 and J is TRBJ2-7, with D tentatively TRBD1 or TRBD2 (5 bases each). With 3 bases removed from V and 5 bases from J, the gap between germline ends came to 12 bases. From germline, CDR1 is SGDLS and CDR2 YYNGEE. The CDR3 extends over 13 amino acids.